The next 28 T cell receptor beta chains were all read from a single sample in a study of cytomegalovirus exposure and HLA in healthy donors. PCR employed 60 Vbeta and 13 Jbeta primers. TCRdb's copy holds only in-frame clones and misses some; the assay was immunoSEQ multiplex PCR. The sample includes 38,000 or so clones. The sample was PBMCs. These TCRs come from a man aged 25-40 years in good health and CMV-seronegative.

The chain combines TRBV5-1 with TRBJ1-3; 9 nucleotides align to TRBD1. Trimming removed 2 bases from V and 3 bases from J; junction bases left unmatched: 6. Germline V CDR1 and CDR2: SGHRS, YFSETQ. This CDR3 has 16 residues. CDR3 DNA sequence: TGCGCCAGCAGCTTAGGAACAGGGGGCTATGGAAACACCATATATTTT. Its translation: CASSLGTGGYGNTIYF.

The gene calls are TRBV7-6 and TRBJ2-3; TRBD1 is a possible D gene (5 bases). The V end lost 1 base, the J end lost 4 bases, and 9 bases lay between the germline ends. The CDR3 totals 14 residues. Germline loops: CDR1 SGHVS, CDR2 FNYEAQ. The CDR3 region has the DNA TGTGCCAGCAGCTTAGAGGCAGGGCCAGATACGCAGTATTTT. This translates into CASSLEAGPDTQYF.

The genes are TRBV6-5 and TRBJ2-7; D may be TRBD1 (6 bases). The CDR3 has 14 residues. Germline loops: CDR1 MNHEY, CDR2 SVGAGI. The ends were cut back, 5 bases at V and 2 bases at J, with 13 bases in the middle. The CDR3 protein is CASSSQGSPYEQYF. DNA of the CDR3: TGTGCCAGCAGTAGCCAGGGGTCTCCCTACGAGCAGTACTTC.

The rearrangement links TRBV11-3 to TRBJ2-1, with 10 bases fitting TRBD2. V lost 8 bases to trimming and J lost 2 bases; unmatched junction nucleotides: 9. This CDR3 is 16 amino acids long. Per the germline V gene, CDR1 is SGHNT and CDR2 is YENEEA. The CDR3 sequence: CASSPLAGATYNEQFF. As DNA, the CDR3 is TGTGCCAGCTCCCCCCTAGCGGGAGCAACCTACAATGAGCAGTTCTTC.

The rearrangement uses TRBV6-5 and TRBJ2-7, with D possibly matching TRBD2 (6 bases). This CDR3 contains 14 residues. V shed 6 bases and J shed 2 bases, with 14 bases lying between them. In germline, CDR1 is MNHEY, CDR2 SVGAGI. The CDR3 nucleotides read TGTGCCAGCAGACGTCTAGCGCCCACCTACGAGCAGTACTTC. Its protein product is CASRRLAPTYEQYF.

The V and J genes are TRBV4-2 and TRBJ2-5, with TRBD2 identical over 10 bases. This CDR3 spans 14 amino acids. The germline gives CDR1 LGHNA, CDR2 YNFKEQ. With 4 bases clipped from V and 3 bases from J, the junction kept 2 bases outside the gene matches. CDR3 DNA sequence: TGTGCCAGCAGCCGAGGGACTAGCGAAGAGACCCAGTACTTC. This sequence encodes CASSRGTSEETQYF.

The chain carries TRBV7-3 and TRBJ1-1; TRBD1 aligns across 7 bases. The CDR3 has 13 residues. V was pared by 5 bases and J by 11 bases, with 11 bases of the junction left unmatched. CDR1 is SGHTA and CDR2 is FQGTGA in the germline V gene. CDR3 DNA sequence: TGTGCCAGCAGCGCAGAGACAGGGAATATGGCTTTCTTT. Its protein product is CASSAETGNMAFF.

The chain employs TRBV7-6 and TRBJ2-2; possibly TRBD1 for D (5 bases). This CDR3 is built from 16 residues. Per germline, CDR1 SGHVS and CDR2 FNYEAQ. V was shortened by 0 bases and J by 0 bases, with 8 bases between the two germline ends. The CDR3 sequence: CASSLAWGANTGELFF. The CDR3 coding sequence is TGTGCCAGCAGCTTAGCTTGGGGCGCGAACACCGGGGAGCTGTTTTTT.

The V and J genes are TRBV6-6 and TRBJ1-6; TRBD1 matches 7 bases. Germline CDR1 is MNHNY and CDR2 is SVGAGI (reference sequence). V lost 5 bases to trimming and J lost 9 bases; unmatched junction nucleotides: 7. This CDR3 has 14 residues. CDR3 loop: CASSTGQVGSPLHF. CDR3 sequence (DNA): TGTGCCAGCAGTACCGGACAGGTCGGTTCACCCCTCCACTTT.

This chain connects TRBV4-2 to TRBJ2-2; 10 nucleotides align to TRBD2. Unmatched junction bases numbered 0, after V lost 4 bases and J lost 1 base. The CDR3 is 15 residues long. Germline V gene data show CDR1 as LGHNA and CDR2 as YNFKEQ. The CDR3 coding sequence is TGTGCCAGCAGCCGGACTAGCGGGAACACCGGGGAGCTGTTTTTT. It is translated as CASSRTSGNTGELFF.

This chain uses TRBV28 with TRBJ1-1; 7 bases align to TRBD1. Unmatched junction bases numbered 11, after V lost 8 bases and J lost 2 bases. Germline loops: CDR1 MDHEN, CDR2 SYDVKM. This CDR3 comprises 15 residues. The CDR3 protein is CASSKTGWINTEAFF. The CDR3 DNA is TGTGCCAGCTCCAAGACAGGGTGGATCAACACTGAAGCTTTCTTT.

The rearrangement links TRBV6-5 to TRBJ2-3; 12 positions match TRBD2. Germline CDR1 reads MNHEY; CDR2 reads SVGAGI. Unmatched junction bases numbered 4, after V lost 5 bases and J lost 4 bases. The length of the CDR3 is 15 residues. The CDR3 here is CASSLAGGPSDTQYF. In DNA form, the CDR3 reads TGTGCCAGCAGTCTAGCGGGAGGGCCATCAGATACGCAGTATTTT.

The J gene is TRBJ2-3, the V gene TRBV6-4, with D possibly being TRBD2 (5 bases). Per the germline V gene, CDR1 is MRHNA and CDR2 is SNTAGT. The CDR3 totals 14 residues. V was trimmed by 5 bases and J by 4 bases, leaving 13 bases between them. The CDR3 nucleotides read TGTGCCAGCAGTCAGCGGCCACCCCCAGATACGCAGTATTTT. Amino acid sequence: CASSQRPPPDTQYF.

The chain uses TRBV5-6 and TRBJ1-1; D is undetermined. The V and J ends lost 2 bases and 4 bases respectively, with 18 bases between them. The CDR3 extends over 16 amino acids. CDR1 is SGHDT, CDR2 YYEEEE, per germline. The CDR3 DNA sequence: TGTGCCAGCAGCTTTTTGGCAGGCGTTGAGGGCACTGAAGCTTTCTTT. It translates to CASSFLAGVEGTEAFF. Filled out from reference TRBV5-6 and TRBJ1-1, the complete variable domain reads DAGVTQSPTHLIKTRGQQVTLRCSPKSGHDTVSWYQQALGQGPQFIFQYYEEEERQRGNFPDRFSGHQFPNYSSELNVNALLLGDSALYLCASSFLAGVEGTEAFFGQGTRLTVV.

V and J are TRBV30 and TRBJ2-3; possible D gene TRBD2, 6 bases. The CDR3 runs to 14 residues. V was clipped by 7 bases and J by 6 bases, with 20 bases between them. Germline values: CDR1 GTSNPN, CDR2 SVGIG (reference sequence). CDR3 DNA: TGTGCCTCCTCCCCGGGACTCTCGGCGGATACGCAGTATTTT. As protein: CASSPGLSADTQYF.

This rearrangement joins TRBV5-1 to TRBJ1-2; D gene unclear. The CDR3 loop spans 14 amino acids. The V gene's germline CDR1 is SGHRS and CDR2 YFSETQ. V lost 3 bases and J lost 0, with 9 bases in between. CDR3 nucleotide sequence: TGCGCCAGCAGCTCACTAACTACTAACTATGGCTACACCTTC. It translates to CASSSLTTNYGYTF.

The rearrangement uses TRBV7-2 and TRBJ1-3; tentative D call: TRBD1 (5 bases). The CDR3 loop spans 14 amino acids. Germline assignment: CDR1 SGHTA and CDR2 FQGNSA. The V gene lost 3 bases and the J gene lost 0 bases, with 6 bases spanning the gap. CDR3 bases: TGTGCCAGCAGCTTGGACACCTCTGGAAACACCATATATTTT. It codes for CASSLDTSGNTIYF.

The rearrangement joins TRBV6-4 to TRBJ2-1; 7 bases are shared with TRBD1. Unmatched junction bases numbered 6, after V lost 6 bases and J lost 10 bases. Per the germline V gene, CDR1 is MRHNA and CDR2 is SNTAGT. CDR3 length: 12 amino acids. This CDR3 is CASRQGTGEQFF. DNA of the CDR3: TGTGCCAGCAGACAGGGGACGGGGGAGCAGTTCTTC.

V is TRBV6-1 and J is TRBJ2-7, with D tentatively TRBD2 (5 bases). The CDR3 is made up of 16 amino acids. Trimming took off 4 bases at V and 2 bases at J, with 18 bases between the two ends. The germline V gene encodes CDR1 MNHNS and CDR2 SASEGT. Here the CDR3 reads CASSVALVARTYEQYF. CDR3 nucleotides: TGTGCCAGCAGTGTGGCCCTAGTAGCGCGTACCTACGAGCAGTACTTC.

This chain connects TRBV10-3 to TRBJ2-7, with a weak D call TRBD2 (6 bases). Germline V gene sequence: CDR1 ENHRY, CDR2 SYGVKD. The CDR3 totals 13 residues. Between the trimmed V and J ends, which lost 8 bases and 2 bases, there was a span of 13 bases. The CDR3 coding sequence is TGTGCCATCCTCGGGGGAGTAACCTACGAGCAGTACTTC. Translated: CAILGGVTYEQYF.

This chain connects TRBV29-1 to TRBJ2-1, with 7 bases fitting TRBD2. The CDR3 loop spans 13 amino acids. V was pared by 7 bases and J by 5 bases, with 8 bases of the junction left unmatched. The V gene's germline CDR1 is SQVTM and CDR2 ANQGSEA. The CDR3 DNA follows: TGCAGCGCCCTTAGCGGGCGCGACAATGAGCAGTTCTTC. Its protein product is CSALSGRDNEQFF.

V is TRBV6-1 and J is TRBJ1-2; no reliable D call. CDR1 and CDR2 (germline): MNHNS, SASEGT. Trimming pared 2 bases from V and 9 bases from J, leaving 16 bases between. This CDR3 has 14 amino acids. The CDR3 DNA reads as TGTGCCAGCAGTGAACTAGGGAGGCGGCTTCGCTACACCTTC. This codes for CASSELGRRLRYTF.

In nucleotides, the CDR3 is TGTGCCAGCAGCGTAGATTGGGCTAGCGGGGGGAGTGAGACCCAGTACTTC. It yields the protein CASSVDWASGGSETQYF. V and J are TRBV9 and TRBJ2-5; the match to TRBD2 covers 11 bases. J was trimmed by 5 bases and V by 0 bases; bases with no gene match: 9. This CDR3 region has 17 residues. Germline-derived CDR1 and CDR2 are SGDLS and YYNGEE.

The chain couples TRBV27 to TRBJ2-7; D is possibly TRBD1 (6 bases). The germline gives CDR1 MNHEY, CDR2 SMNVEV (reference sequence). This CDR3 has 15 residues. Trimming cost V 0 bases and J 5 bases, with 14 bases left between them. The CDR3 reads CASSLSGWGLNEQYF. The CDR3 DNA is TGTGCCAGCAGTTTATCGGGGTGGGGGCTAAACGAGCAGTACTTC.

This rearrangement joins TRBV2 to TRBJ2-3, with 8 bases aligning to TRBD1. The CDR3 is 15 amino acids. V lost 6 bases, J lost 4 bases, and 9 bases stayed unmatched. Germline assignment: CDR1 SNHLY and CDR2 FYNNEI. The CDR3 is CASRATGARADTQYF. Written as DNA, the CDR3 is TGTGCCAGCAGAGCGACAGGGGCCCGCGCAGATACGCAGTATTTT.

The V call is TRBV10-3, the J call TRBJ1-5; the D gene is possibly TRBD1 (5 bases). CDR1 is ENHRY, CDR2 SYGVKD, per germline. CDR3 length: 14 residues. V lost 6 bases to trimming and J lost 2 bases, with 11 bases between them. The CDR3 sequence: CAISPGGGNQPQHF. The CDR3 DNA follows: TGTGCCATCAGCCCGGGGGGTGGCAATCAGCCCCAGCATTTT.

The J gene is TRBJ1-5, the V gene TRBV9; D is ambiguous. The CDR3 loop spans 15 amino acids. Germline CDR1 reads SGDLS; CDR2 reads YYNGEE. Trimming cost V 3 bases and J 4 bases, with 14 bases left between them. The CDR3 loop reads CASSELGDGNQPQHF. CDR3 sequence (DNA): TGTGCCAGCAGCGAATTAGGAGACGGGAATCAGCCCCAGCATTTT.

The chain links TRBV19 to TRBJ1-2; 11 bases are a match to TRBD1. This CDR3 has 14 amino acids. CDR1 and CDR2 (germline): LNHDA, SQIVND (reference sequence). Losses at the gene ends were 7 bases for V and 6 bases for J; bases not matched to a gene: 7. DNA for the CDR3: TGTGCCAGTACCCGGGACAGGGGGGTGAATGGCTACACCTTC. It codes for CASTRDRGVNGYTF.